One and the same sample provided the 9 T cell receptor beta chains below, sequenced in a study of blood T cell repertoires in COVID-19. Profiling relied on immunoSEQ multiplex PCR, and the TCRdb table lists in-frame clones only, not all of them. The table has roughly 190,000 clones, around 87% seen once. The sequenced sample was PBMCs or T cells enriched from blood (not recorded which). The receptors stem from a woman in her twenties or thirties who had recovered from COVID-19.

The J gene is TRBJ2-3, the V gene TRBV6-5; TRBD1 is a possible D gene (6 bases). This CDR3 has 14 residues. V was trimmed by 2 bases and J by 4 bases, leaving 10 bases between them. Germline V CDR1 and CDR2: MNHEY, SVGAGI. The CDR3 nucleotides read TGTGCCAGCAGTTACGAACAGGGCCCAGATACGCAGTATTTT. As protein: CASSYEQGPDTQYF.

CDR3 protein: CASSPYGGVEQYF. For the CDR3, the DNA is TGTGCCAGCAGCCCCTATGGGGGGGTCGAGCAGTACTTC. This chain uses TRBV9 with TRBJ2-7; 7 bases map to TRBD2. V shed 4 bases, J shed 6 bases, and the junction held 7 bases outside the gene matches. Germline assignment: CDR1 SGDLS and CDR2 YYNGEE. The length of the CDR3 is 13 residues.

The sample holds a few counts of this clone. V and J are TRBV6-5 and TRBJ1-1; D perhaps matches TRBD1 (5 bases). Deletions cut 6 bases from V and 1 base from J, with 12 bases between. The CDR3 contains 14 residues. Germline assignment: CDR1 MNHEY and CDR2 SVGAGI. The DNA for the CDR3 is TGTGCCAGCAGGGGGCCCGCGAAGAACACTGAAGCTTTCTTT. It encodes CASRGPAKNTEAFF.

The J gene is TRBJ2-3, the V gene TRBV28; no definite D call. CDR3 length equals 11 residues. The germline gives CDR1 MDHEN, CDR2 SYDVKM. Deletions cut 8 bases from V and 5 bases from J, with 8 bases between. CDR3: CASATGDTQYF. The CDR3 region has the DNA TGTGCCAGCGCCACGGGAGATACGCAGTATTTT.

This chain links TRBV5-1 with TRBJ2-1; possible D gene TRBD1, 5 bases. The ends were cut back, 0 bases at V and 6 bases at J, with 10 bases in the middle. This CDR3 comprises 14 residues. Per the germline V gene, CDR1 is SGHRS and CDR2 is YFSETQ. The CDR3 coding sequence is TGCGCCAGCAGCTTGGAGGCAGGGTTCAATGAGCAGTTCTTC. Translating it yields CASSLEAGFNEQFF.

The genes are TRBV2 and TRBJ1-5, with D maybe TRBD1 (6 bases). Trimming removed 3 bases from V and 2 bases from J, with 14 bases in between. The CDR3 covers 16 residues. Per the germline V gene, CDR1 is SNHLY and CDR2 is FYNNEI. The CDR3 sequence is CASSDSPNRGNQPQHF. The CDR3 region has the DNA TGTGCCAGCAGTGATAGTCCCAACAGGGGCAATCAGCCCCAGCATTTT. Full variable domain (remainder filled in from reference TRBV2 and TRBJ1-5): EPEVTQTPSHQVTQMGQEVILRCVPISNHLYFYWYRQILGQKVEFLVSFYNNEISEKSEIFDDQFSVERPDGSNFTLKIRSTKLEDSAMYFCASSDSPNRGNQPQHFGDGTRLSIL.

This clone was seen a single time. This CDR3 reads CATSDRLETTYEQYF. CDR3 sequence (DNA): TGTGCCACCAGTGACCGCCTCGAAACAACCTACGAGCAGTACTTC. The chain joins TRBV24-1 to TRBJ2-7; D is unclear. CDR3 length: 15 residues. Germline loops: CDR1 KGHDR, CDR2 SFDVKD. V was clipped by 4 bases and J by 2 bases, with 14 bases between them.

This clone is a singleton in its sample. The chain joins TRBV10-1 to TRBJ1-4; 9 nucleotides agree with TRBD1. The CDR3 runs to 14 residues. Germline assignment: CDR1 WNHNN and CDR2 SYGVQD (reference sequence). The junction had 7 bases not matched to a gene; V was cut back by 6 bases and J by 8 bases. Here the CDR3 reads CASSRTGGWEKLFF. The DNA for the CDR3 is TGCGCCAGCAGCCGTACAGGGGGCTGGGAAAAACTGTTTTTT.

CDR3 DNA: TGTGCCACCAGTGGGGCGGGGGTGGCCAACTATGGCTACACCTTC. This encodes CATSGAGVANYGYTF. The chain is built from TRBV24-1 and TRBJ1-2, with D tentatively TRBD1 (5 bases). Between the trimmed V and J ends, which lost 5 bases and 2 bases, there was a span of 14 bases. The germline CDR1 and CDR2 sequences are KGHDR and SFDVKD. The length of the CDR3 is 15 residues.